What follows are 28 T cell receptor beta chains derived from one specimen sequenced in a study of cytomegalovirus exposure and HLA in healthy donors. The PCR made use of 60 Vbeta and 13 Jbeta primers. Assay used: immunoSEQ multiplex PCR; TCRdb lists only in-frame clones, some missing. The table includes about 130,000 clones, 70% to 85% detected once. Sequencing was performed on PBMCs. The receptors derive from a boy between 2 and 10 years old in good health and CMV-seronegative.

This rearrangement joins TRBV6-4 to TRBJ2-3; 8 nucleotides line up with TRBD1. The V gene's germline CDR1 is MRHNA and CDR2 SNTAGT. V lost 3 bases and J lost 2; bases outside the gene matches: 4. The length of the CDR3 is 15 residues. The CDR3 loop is CASSEKTGATDTQYF. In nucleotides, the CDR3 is TGTGCCAGCAGTGAGAAGACAGGGGCCACAGATACGCAGTATTTT.

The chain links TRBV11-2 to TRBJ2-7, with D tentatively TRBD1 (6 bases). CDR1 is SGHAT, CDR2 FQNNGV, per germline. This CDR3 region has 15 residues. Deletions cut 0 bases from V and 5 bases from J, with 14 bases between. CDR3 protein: CASSLDRVRGHEQYF. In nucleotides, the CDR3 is TGTGCCAGCAGCTTAGATCGCGTCAGGGGCCACGAGCAGTACTTC.

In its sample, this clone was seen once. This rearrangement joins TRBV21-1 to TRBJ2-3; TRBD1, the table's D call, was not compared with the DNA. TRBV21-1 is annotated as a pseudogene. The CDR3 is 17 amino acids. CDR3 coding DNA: TGTGCCAGCAGCAACGGGCTGACAGGGGGCGGGACAGATACGCAGTATTTT. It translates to CASSNGLTGGGTDTQYF.

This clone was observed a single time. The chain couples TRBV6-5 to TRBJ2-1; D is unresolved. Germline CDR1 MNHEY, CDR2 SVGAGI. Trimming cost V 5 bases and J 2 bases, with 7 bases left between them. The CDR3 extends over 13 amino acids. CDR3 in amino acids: CASSLAPYNEQFF. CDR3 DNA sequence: TGTGCCAGCAGTCTGGCCCCCTACAATGAGCAGTTCTTC.

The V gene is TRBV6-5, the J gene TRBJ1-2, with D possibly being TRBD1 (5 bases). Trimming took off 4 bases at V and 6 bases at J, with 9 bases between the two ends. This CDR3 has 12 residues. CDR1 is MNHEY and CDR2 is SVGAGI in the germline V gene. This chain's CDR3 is CASSSGGDGYTF. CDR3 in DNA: TGTGCCAGCAGTTCCGGGGGGGATGGCTACACCTTC.

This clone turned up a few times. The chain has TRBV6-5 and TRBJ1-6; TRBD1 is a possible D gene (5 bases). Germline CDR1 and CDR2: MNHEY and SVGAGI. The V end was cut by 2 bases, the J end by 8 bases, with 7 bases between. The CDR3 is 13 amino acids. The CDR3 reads CASSYRGDSPLHF. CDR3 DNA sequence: TGTGCCAGCAGTTACCGGGGGGATTCACCCCTCCACTTT.

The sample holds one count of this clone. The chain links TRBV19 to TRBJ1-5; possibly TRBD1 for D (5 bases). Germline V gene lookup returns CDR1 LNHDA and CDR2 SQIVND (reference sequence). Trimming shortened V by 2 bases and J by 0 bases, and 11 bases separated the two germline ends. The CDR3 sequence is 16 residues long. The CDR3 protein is CASSIWGTNSNQPQHF. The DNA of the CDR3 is TGTGCCAGTAGTATATGGGGCACTAATAGCAATCAGCCCCAGCATTTT.

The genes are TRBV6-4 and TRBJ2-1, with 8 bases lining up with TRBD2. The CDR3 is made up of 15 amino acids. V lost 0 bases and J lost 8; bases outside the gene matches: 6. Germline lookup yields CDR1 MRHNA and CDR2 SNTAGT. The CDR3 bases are TGTGCCAGCAGTGACTCGACAGCGGGAGTGGATGAGCAGTTCTTC. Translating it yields CASSDSTAGVDEQFF.

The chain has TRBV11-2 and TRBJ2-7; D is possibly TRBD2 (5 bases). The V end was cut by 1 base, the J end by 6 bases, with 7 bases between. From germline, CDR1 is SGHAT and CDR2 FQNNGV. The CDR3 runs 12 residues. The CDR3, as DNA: TGTGCCAGCAGCTTAGGAGGGTGCGAGCAGTACGTC. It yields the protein CASSLGGCEQYV.

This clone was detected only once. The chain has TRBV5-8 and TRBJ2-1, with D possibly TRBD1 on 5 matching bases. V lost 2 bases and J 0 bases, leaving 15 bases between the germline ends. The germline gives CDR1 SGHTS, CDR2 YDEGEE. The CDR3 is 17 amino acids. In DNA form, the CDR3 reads TGTGCCAGCAGCTTTGTTTGGGGCGGAAGCTCCTACAATGAGCAGTTCTTC. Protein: CASSFVWGGSSYNEQFF.

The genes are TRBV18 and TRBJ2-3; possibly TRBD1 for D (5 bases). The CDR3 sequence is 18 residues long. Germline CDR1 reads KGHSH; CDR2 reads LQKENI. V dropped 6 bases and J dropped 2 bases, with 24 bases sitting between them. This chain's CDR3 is CASSTSIWGSTNTDTQYF. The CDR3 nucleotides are TGTGCCAGCTCGACCTCTATATGGGGCAGCACAAACACAGATACGCAGTATTTT. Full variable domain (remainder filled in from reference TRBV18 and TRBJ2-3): NAGVMQNPRHLVRRRGQEARLRCSPMKGHSHVYWYRQLPEEGLKFMVYLQKENIIDESGMPKERFSAEFPKEGPSILRIQQVVRGDSAAYFCASSTSIWGSTNTDTQYFGPGTRLTVL.

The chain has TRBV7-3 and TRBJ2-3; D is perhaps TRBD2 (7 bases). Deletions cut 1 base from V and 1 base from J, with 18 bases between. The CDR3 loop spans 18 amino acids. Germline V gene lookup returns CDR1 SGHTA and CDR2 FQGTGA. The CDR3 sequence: CASSLRGGPGSGTDTQYF. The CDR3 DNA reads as TGTGCCAGCAGCTTAAGGGGGGGGCCCGGGAGTGGCACAGATACGCAGTATTTT.

CDR3 loop: CASSSGRAGRVSYEQYF. The CDR3 bases are TGTGCCAGCAGCTCCGGTCGTGCGGGCCGGGTAAGCTACGAGCAGTACTTC. The chain has TRBV7-2 and TRBJ2-7; tentatively, D is TRBD2 (5 bases). Germline CDR1 reads SGHTA; CDR2 reads FQGNSA. V was trimmed by 4 bases and J by 3 bases, leaving 22 bases between them. The CDR3 has 17 amino acids.

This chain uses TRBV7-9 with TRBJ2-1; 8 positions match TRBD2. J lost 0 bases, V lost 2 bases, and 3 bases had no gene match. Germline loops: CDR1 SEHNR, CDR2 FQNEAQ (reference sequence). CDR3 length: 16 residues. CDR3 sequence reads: CASSLQAGGSYNEQFF. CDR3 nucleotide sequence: TGTGCCAGCAGCTTACAGGCGGGAGGCTCCTACAATGAGCAGTTCTTC.

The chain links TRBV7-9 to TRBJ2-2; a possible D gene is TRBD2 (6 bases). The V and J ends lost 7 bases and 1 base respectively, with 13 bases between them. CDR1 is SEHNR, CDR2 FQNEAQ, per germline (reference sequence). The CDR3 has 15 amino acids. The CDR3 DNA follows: TGTGCCAGCATTCCGCGGGGTGGGAACACCGGGGAGCTGTTTTTT. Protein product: CASIPRGGNTGELFF.

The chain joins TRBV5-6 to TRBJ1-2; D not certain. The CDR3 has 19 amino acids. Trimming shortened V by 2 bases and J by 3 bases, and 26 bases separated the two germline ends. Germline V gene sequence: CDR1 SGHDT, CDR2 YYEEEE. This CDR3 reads CASSFDFTGRTRHDYGYTF. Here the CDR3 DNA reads TGTGCCAGCAGCTTCGATTTCACCGGGAGAACGAGACATGACTATGGCTACACCTTC.

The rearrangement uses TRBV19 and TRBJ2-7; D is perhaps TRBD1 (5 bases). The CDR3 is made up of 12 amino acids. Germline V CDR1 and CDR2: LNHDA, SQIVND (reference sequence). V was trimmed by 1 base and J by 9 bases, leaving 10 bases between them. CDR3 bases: TGTGCCAGTAGTATAGGTCAGGGTATGCAGTACTTC. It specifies CASSIGQGMQYF.

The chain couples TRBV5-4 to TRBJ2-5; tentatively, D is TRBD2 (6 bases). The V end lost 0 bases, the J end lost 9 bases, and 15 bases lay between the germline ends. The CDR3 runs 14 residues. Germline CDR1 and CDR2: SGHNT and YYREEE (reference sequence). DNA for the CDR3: TGTGCCAGCAGCTTGGATGCGGCTTCGGGGGCCCAGTACTTC. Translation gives CASSLDAASGAQYF. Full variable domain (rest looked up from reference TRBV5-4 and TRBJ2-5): ETGVTQSPTHLIKTRGQQVTLRCSSQSGHNTVSWYQQALGQGPQFIFQYYREEENGRGNFPPRFSGLQFPNYSSELNVNALELDDSALYLCASSLDAASGAQYFGPGTRLLVL.

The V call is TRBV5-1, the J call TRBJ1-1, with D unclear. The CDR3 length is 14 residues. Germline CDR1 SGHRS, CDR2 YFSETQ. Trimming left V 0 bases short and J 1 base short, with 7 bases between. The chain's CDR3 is CASSLDGENTEAFF. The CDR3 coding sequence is TGCGCCAGCAGCTTGGACGGTGAGAACACTGAAGCTTTCTTT.

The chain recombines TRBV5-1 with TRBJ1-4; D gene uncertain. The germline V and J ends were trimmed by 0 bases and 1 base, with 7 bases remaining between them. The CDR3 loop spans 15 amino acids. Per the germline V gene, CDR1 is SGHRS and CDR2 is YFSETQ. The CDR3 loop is CASSLGTVTNEKLFF. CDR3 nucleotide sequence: TGCGCCAGCAGCTTGGGAACAGTAACTAATGAAAAACTGTTTTTT. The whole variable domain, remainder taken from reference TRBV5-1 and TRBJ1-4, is KAGVTQTPRYLIKTRGQQVTLSCSPISGHRSVSWYQQTPGQGLQFLFEYFSETQRNKGNFPGRFSGRQFSNSRSEMNVSTLELGDSALYLCASSLGTVTNEKLFFGSGTQLSVL.

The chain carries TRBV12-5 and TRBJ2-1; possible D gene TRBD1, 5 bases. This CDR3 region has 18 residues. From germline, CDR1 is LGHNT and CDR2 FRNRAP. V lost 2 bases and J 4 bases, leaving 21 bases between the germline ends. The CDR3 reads CASGLLGRVGAGYNEQFF. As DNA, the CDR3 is TGTGCTAGTGGTTTGCTCGGCAGGGTAGGGGCTGGGTACAATGAGCAGTTCTTC.

This chain's CDR3 is CASSPNSQGMGHGYTF. CDR3 nucleotides: TGTGCCAGCAGCCCGAATTCTCAAGGGATGGGGCATGGCTACACCTTC. The rearrangement uses TRBV5-4 and TRBJ1-2, with a weak D call TRBD1 (5 bases). The ends were cut back, 4 bases at V and 6 bases at J, with 22 bases in the middle. Germline lookup yields CDR1 SGHNT and CDR2 YYREEE (reference sequence). CDR3 length equals 16 residues.

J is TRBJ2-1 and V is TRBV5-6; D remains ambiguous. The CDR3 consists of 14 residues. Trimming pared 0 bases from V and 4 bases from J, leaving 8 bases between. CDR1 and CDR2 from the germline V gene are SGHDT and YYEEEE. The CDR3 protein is CASSLEPLYNEQFF. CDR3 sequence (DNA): TGTGCCAGCAGCTTGGAGCCCCTATACAATGAGCAGTTCTTC.

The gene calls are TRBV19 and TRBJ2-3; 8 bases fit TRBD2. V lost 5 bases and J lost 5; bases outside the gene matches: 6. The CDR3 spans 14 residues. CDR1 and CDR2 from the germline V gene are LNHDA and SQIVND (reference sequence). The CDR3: CASSPRGAGDTQYF. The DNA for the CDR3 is TGTGCCAGTAGTCCGCGGGGGGCTGGAGATACGCAGTATTTT. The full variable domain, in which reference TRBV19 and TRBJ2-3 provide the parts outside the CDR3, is DGGITQSPKYLFRKEGQNVTLSCEQNLNHDAMYWYRQDPGQGLRLIYYSQIVNDFQKGDIAEGYSVSREKKESFPLTVTSAQKNPTAFYLCASSPRGAGDTQYFGPGTRLTVL.

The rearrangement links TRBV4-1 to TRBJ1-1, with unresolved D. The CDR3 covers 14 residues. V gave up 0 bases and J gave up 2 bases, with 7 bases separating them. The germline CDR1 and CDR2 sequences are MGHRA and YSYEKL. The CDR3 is CASSQEKTNTEAFF. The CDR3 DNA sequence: TGCGCCAGCAGCCAAGAAAAGACAAACACTGAAGCTTTCTTT.

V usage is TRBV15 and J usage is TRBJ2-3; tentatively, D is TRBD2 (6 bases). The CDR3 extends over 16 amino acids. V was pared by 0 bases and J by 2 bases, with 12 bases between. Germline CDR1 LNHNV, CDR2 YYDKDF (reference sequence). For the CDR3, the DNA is TGTGCCACCAGCAGAGATCTTGCGGGGACCACAGATACGCAGTATTTT. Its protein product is CATSRDLAGTTDTQYF.

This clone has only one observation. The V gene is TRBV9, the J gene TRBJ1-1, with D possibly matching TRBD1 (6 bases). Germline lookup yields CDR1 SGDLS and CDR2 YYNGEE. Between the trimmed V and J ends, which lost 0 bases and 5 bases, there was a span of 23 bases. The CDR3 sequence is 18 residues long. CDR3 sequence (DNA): TGTGCCAGCAGCGTAGATAAGGTGGCGGGGGCAGGGACGACTGAAGCTTTCTTT. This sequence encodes CASSVDKVAGAGTTEAFF.

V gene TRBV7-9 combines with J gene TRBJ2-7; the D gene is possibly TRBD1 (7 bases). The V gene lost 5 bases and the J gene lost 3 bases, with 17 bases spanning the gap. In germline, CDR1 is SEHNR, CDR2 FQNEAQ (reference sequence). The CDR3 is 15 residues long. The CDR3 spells CASSHRTGGGYEQYF. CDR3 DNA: TGTGCCAGCAGCCACAGGACAGGAGGGGGCTACGAGCAGTACTTC.